This TCR beta chain was recorded in a study of blood T cells in healthy people across ages. Sample-barcoded 5' priming and a J-beta primer mix drove a second PCR of about 6 to 12 cycles. TCRdb recomputed calls from the 5' RACE reads with MiXCR, one row per CDR3 protein. The sample records just over 800,000 distinct CDR3 sequences, approximately 65% being singletons. The TCR originated in a man between 25 and 39 years old in good health. Specimen: blood.

CDR3 residues: CASSFGGGPALEQFF. The CDR3 DNA reads as TGTGCCAGCAGCTTCGGCGGGGGGCCGGCTCTTGAGCAGTTCTTC. The gene calls are TRBV7-2 and TRBJ2-1, with 8 bases identical to TRBD2. Per germline, CDR1 SGHTA and CDR2 FQGNSA. The CDR3 runs to 15 residues. The V and J ends lost 3 bases and 9 bases, in that order; junction bases with no gene match: 10.